This T cell receptor beta chain originates from a study of T cell changes during pregnancy in multiple sclerosis. V shed 6 bases, J shed 7 bases, and the junction held 9 bases outside the gene matches. Germline CDR1 MDHEN, CDR2 SYDVKM. The CDR3 sequence is 14 residues long. This clone was seen a single time. The table came from immunoSEQ multiplex PCR; TCRdb's copy has only in-frame clones and leaves some out. The sample holds about 35,000 clones, about 90% seen once. The rearrangement joins TRBV28 to TRBJ2-5, with TRBD1 matching 9 bases. The sequences come from CD4+ T cells from peripheral blood mononuclear cells, collected in the third trimester of pregnancy. The sequence derives from a female donor in good health, enrolled as a control in a pregnancy study. CDR3 region: CASSLPGQGLTQYF. In nucleotides, the CDR3 is TGTGCCAGCAGCTTGCCGGGACAGGGACTGACCCAGTACTTC. Full variable domain (remainder filled in from reference TRBV28 and TRBJ2-5): DVKVTQSSRYLVKRTGEKVFLECVQDMDHENMFWYRQDPGLGLRLIYFSYDVKMKEKGDIPEGYSVSREKKERFSLILESASTNQTSMYLCASSLPGQGLTQYFGPGTRLLVL.